The 26 T cell receptor beta chains below were found in one sample sequenced in a study of blood T cell repertoires in COVID-19. Only in-frame clones appear in the TCRdb table, and some are missing; sequencing was by immunoSEQ multiplex PCR. Of about 400,000 clones listed, more than 70% are singletons. Specimen: peripheral blood. The receptors here all came from a man aged 35 to 55 with acute or convalescent COVID-19.

The chain couples TRBV10-1 to TRBJ2-1, with a weak D call TRBD2 (6 bases). The CDR3 sequence is 14 residues long. Germline V gives CDR1 WNHNN, CDR2 SYGVQD (reference sequence). V was cut by 7 bases and J by 9 bases, with 19 bases left in between. For the CDR3, the DNA is TGCGCCAGCACCCCGCGGGACCCGCGGGGTGAGCAGTTCTTC. Residues: CASTPRDPRGEQFF.

The V call is TRBV18, the J call TRBJ2-5, with 7 bases fitting TRBD1. Germline CDR1 KGHSH, CDR2 LQKENI. The CDR3 has 14 amino acids. The ends lost 3 bases at V and 3 bases at J; junction bases unmatched: 4. This CDR3 is CASSPDRTEETQYF. The CDR3 DNA sequence: TGTGCCAGCTCACCGGACAGGACAGAAGAGACCCAGTACTTC.

This clone was counted a single time. The CDR3 nucleotides read TGTGCCAGCAGTCCGGGGACAGCAACCGGGGAGCTGTTTTTT. Protein product: CASSPGTATGELFF. The gene calls are TRBV27 and TRBJ2-2; 7 bases line up with TRBD1. Germline V lookup: CDR1 MNHEY, CDR2 SMNVEV (reference sequence). J lost 5 bases, V lost 5 bases, and 5 bases had no gene match. CDR3 size: 14 residues.

The CDR3 DNA is TGTGCCAGCACCCGGGGGGTCTCCTATAATTCACCCCTCCACTTT. It is translated as CASTRGVSYNSPLHF. The rearrangement uses TRBV6-5 and TRBJ1-6; D perhaps matches TRBD1 (5 bases). The CDR3 has 15 amino acids. V shed 7 bases and J shed 0 bases, with 10 bases lying between them. Germline CDR1 MNHEY, CDR2 SVGAGI.

CDR3: CASRVGQGSPSGRALSSYNEQFF. In DNA, the CDR3 is TGTGCCAGCAGGGTCGGACAGGGTTCACCTAGCGGGAGGGCTCTGAGCTCCTACAATGAGCAGTTCTTC. V is TRBV27 and J is TRBJ2-1; the match to TRBD2 covers 12 bases. V lost 6 bases and J lost 0; bases outside the gene matches: 24. Germline lookup yields CDR1 MNHEY and CDR2 SMNVEV (reference sequence). The CDR3 has 23 residues.

This chain connects TRBV11-2 to TRBJ2-7; D call uncertain. Germline V gene sequence: CDR1 SGHAT, CDR2 FQNNGV. Trimming stripped 3 bases from V and 4 bases from J, with 4 bases between. This CDR3 is 11 amino acids long. The DNA of the CDR3 is TGTGCCAGCAGCTTGGAGTACGAGCAGTACTTC. Its translation: CASSLEYEQYF. The full variable domain, in which reference TRBV11-2 and TRBJ2-7 provide the parts outside the CDR3, is EAGVAQSPRYKIIEKRQSVAFWCNPISGHATLYWYQQILGQGPKLLIQFQNNGVVDDSQLPKDRFSAERLKGVDSTLKIQPAKLEDSAVYLCASSLEYEQYFGPGTRLTVT.

The V call is TRBV27, the J call TRBJ1-2; 10 bases map to TRBD1. V shed 3 bases, J shed 4 bases, and the junction held 2 bases outside the gene matches. The germline V gene encodes CDR1 MNHEY and CDR2 SMNVEV (reference sequence). The CDR3 spans 14 residues. In DNA form, the CDR3 reads TGTGCCAGCAGTTTCGACAGGGGGCTCTATGGCTACACCTTC. Its translation is CASSFDRGLYGYTF.

V usage is TRBV7-9 and J usage is TRBJ1-2; D is perhaps TRBD1 (5 bases). Germline lookup yields CDR1 SEHNR and CDR2 FQNEAQ (reference sequence). The length of the CDR3 is 16 residues. The V gene lost 0 bases and the J gene lost 4 bases, with 15 bases spanning the gap. The CDR3 nucleotides are TGTGCCAGCAGCTTAGCTATGGGGCCGAGTGCCTATGGCTACACCTTC. It yields the protein CASSLAMGPSAYGYTF.

The chain links TRBV6-2 or TRBV6-3 to TRBJ2-4; 11 bases map to TRBD2. CDR3 length: 16 residues. V was pared by 6 bases and J by 8 bases, with 12 bases of the junction left unmatched. CDR1 MNHEY and CDR2 SVGEGT come from the germline V gene. The CDR3 coding sequence is TGTGCCAGCAGCTCCCCCCTAGCGGGAGGTCGAGACATTCAGTACTTC. It translates to CASSSPLAGGRDIQYF.

The genes are TRBV2 and TRBJ1-2; 9 bases align to TRBD1. Germline V gene lookup returns CDR1 SNHLY and CDR2 FYNNEI. With 4 bases clipped from V and 4 bases from J, the junction kept 13 bases outside the gene matches. The CDR3 has 17 residues. CDR3 residues: CASSGSYGTGLSYGYTF. The DNA of the CDR3 is TGTGCCAGCAGTGGGTCGTACGGGACAGGGCTAAGCTATGGCTACACCTTC.

The chain couples TRBV4-3 to TRBJ1-3, with 9 bases fitting TRBD1. Germline V lookup: CDR1 LGHNA, CDR2 YSLEER. V lost 3 bases to trimming and J lost 0 bases; unmatched junction nucleotides: 12. The CDR3 is 19 residues long. Written as DNA, the CDR3 is TGCGCCAGCAGCCACCGACCCGGGACAGGGATTTACTCTGGAAACACCATATATTTT. Protein product: CASSHRPGTGIYSGNTIYF.

The count of this clone is one. The chain employs TRBV2 and TRBJ1-4; D is unresolved. The CDR3 is 16 amino acids. Between the trimmed V and J ends, which lost 8 bases and 0 bases, there was a span of 16 bases. Germline-derived CDR1 and CDR2 are SNHLY and FYNNEI. Here the CDR3 DNA reads TGTGCCAGCTTGTCCACCCCAGGTGCAACTAATGAAAAACTGTTTTTT. It is translated as CASLSTPGATNEKLFF.

The rearrangement uses TRBV7-3 and TRBJ2-1; D remains ambiguous. The CDR3 runs to 13 residues. Germline assignment: CDR1 SGHTA and CDR2 FQGTGA. With 2 bases removed from V and 8 bases from J, the gap between germline ends came to 10 bases. CDR3 DNA: TGTGCCAGCAGCTTATACCCTCGCGATGAGCAGTTCTTC. Translating it yields CASSLYPRDEQFF.

V and J are TRBV6-5 and TRBJ1-1; TRBD1 matches at 12 bases. CDR1 and CDR2 (germline): MNHEY, SVGAGI. This CDR3 has 14 residues. With 5 bases clipped from V and 4 bases from J, the junction kept 2 bases outside the gene matches. CDR3: CASSRDRGLTEAFF. CDR3 bases: TGTGCCAGCAGTAGGGACAGGGGGCTCACTGAAGCTTTCTTT.

The rearrangement links TRBV11-1 to TRBJ1-2; D ambiguous. The CDR3 has 13 residues. Trimming stripped 5 bases from V and 8 bases from J, with 15 bases between. Germline V gives CDR1 SGHAT, CDR2 FQDESV (reference sequence). CDR3 sequence: CASSPTQRRGYTF. In DNA form, the CDR3 reads TGTGCCAGCAGCCCGACTCAACGGAGGGGCTACACCTTC.

The genes are TRBV4-1 and TRBJ1-5; tentatively, D is TRBD1 (5 bases). CDR1 and CDR2 from the germline V gene are MGHRA and YSYEKL. The V end was cut by 4 bases, the J end by 6 bases, with 16 bases between. The CDR3 covers 15 residues. The CDR3 nucleotides are TGCGCCAGCAGCCCTCGGGGGGGGATGGGTCAGCCCCAGCATTTT. Translated: CASSPRGGMGQPQHF.

V gene TRBV7-3 combines with J gene TRBJ2-1, with TRBD2 matching over 10 bases. Germline V gene lookup returns CDR1 SGHTA and CDR2 FQGTGA. This CDR3 region has 16 residues. After removal of 6 bases from V and 8 bases from J, the junction contained 13 bases not matched to a gene. The CDR3 DNA is TGTGCCAGCAGTTCGGGTACTAGCGGGACTTACGATGAGCAGTTCTTC. This gives the protein CASSSGTSGTYDEQFF.

This clone has only a few counts. This rearrangement joins TRBV7-3 to TRBJ2-2, with D uncertain. In germline, CDR1 is SGHTA, CDR2 FQGTGA. The CDR3 has 13 amino acids. Trimming removed 4 bases from V and 4 bases from J, with 7 bases in between. CDR3 coding DNA: TGTGCCAGCAGCTATTCCGGCACCGGGGAGCTGTTTTTT. This sequence encodes CASSYSGTGELFF.

This chain links TRBV6-5 with TRBJ1-5; TRBD1 might be the D (6 bases). The germline V gene has CDR1 MNHEY and CDR2 SVGAGI. Trimming took 5 bases from V and 4 from J, leaving 12 bases between them. This CDR3 is 14 amino acids long. CDR3 DNA: TGTGCCAGCAGTAAAACAGGGCGGAATCAGCCCCAGCATTTT. Amino acids: CASSKTGRNQPQHF.

The V gene is TRBV24-1, the J gene TRBJ1-2; the match to TRBD1 covers 11 bases. Germline V gene data show CDR1 as KGHDR and CDR2 as SFDVKD. The ends lost 6 bases at V and 2 bases at J; junction bases unmatched: 10. This CDR3 contains 17 residues. CDR3 loop: CATSIPDRGRPNYGYTF. The CDR3 DNA is TGTGCCACCAGTATCCCGGACAGGGGGCGCCCAAACTATGGCTACACCTTC.

In this sample, this clone turned up once. The chain has TRBV7-9 and TRBJ1-1; a possible D gene is TRBD1 (6 bases). Germline V gene data show CDR1 as SEHNR and CDR2 as FQNEAQ (reference sequence). Trimming pared 1 base from V and 1 base from J, leaving 7 bases between. The CDR3 contains 14 residues. The CDR3 spells CASSLEGGNTEAFF. The CDR3 nucleotides read TGTGCCAGCAGCTTAGAAGGGGGGAACACTGAAGCTTTCTTT.

Of note for this clone: A junction boundary mismatches the germline segment, possibly from a read error. The CDR3 coding sequence is TGTGCCAGCAGCCAAGAACTCGGGGACAGGGAAAATGCCTTC. Amino acid sequence: CASSQELGDRENAF. V is TRBV3-1 (or the pseudogene TRBV3-2) and J is TRBJ1-2; 9 nucleotides align to TRBD1. Germline V gene sequence: CDR1 LGHDT, CDR2 YNNKEL (reference sequence). The CDR3 has 14 amino acids.

The chain is built from TRBV29-1 and TRBJ1-2, with 8 bases lining up with TRBD1. The germline V gene encodes CDR1 SQVTM and CDR2 ANQGSEA. This CDR3 is built from 13 residues. J lost 2 bases, V lost 7 bases, and 6 bases had no gene match. This CDR3 reads CSGSTGVNYGYTF. The CDR3 coding sequence is TGCAGCGGGTCGACAGGGGTCAACTATGGCTACACCTTC.

The J gene is TRBJ1-2, the V gene TRBV5-5; TRBD1 agrees at 8 bases. The CDR3 totals 15 residues. Germline-derived CDR1 and CDR2 are SGHKS and YYEKEE (reference sequence). V shed 3 bases and J 4 bases; nucleotides not matched to a gene: 8. DNA for the CDR3: TGTGCCAGCAGCTACGGGACAGGATTGGCCTATGGCTACACCTTC. Protein sequence: CASSYGTGLAYGYTF.

This sequence joins TRBV10-3 and TRBJ1-2, with D possibly being TRBD1 (5 bases). The germline V and J ends were trimmed by 6 bases and 2 bases, with 10 bases remaining between them. CDR3 length equals 13 residues. Germline CDR1 and CDR2: ENHRY and SYGVKD. Here the CDR3 DNA reads TGTGCCATCAGCAGGGAAGTGAACTATGGCTACACCTTC. Protein product: CAISREVNYGYTF.

The genes are TRBV5-1 and TRBJ2-1, with TRBD1 matching 8 bases. Trimming at V came to 4 bases and at J to 7 bases, leaving 16 bases not matched to a gene. The germline V gene has CDR1 SGHRS and CDR2 YFSETQ. The CDR3 has 17 amino acids. The chain's CDR3 is CASSPTPARQGANEQFF. CDR3 nucleotide sequence: TGCGCCAGCAGCCCCACCCCCGCCCGCCAGGGGGCGAATGAGCAGTTCTTC.